This T cell receptor beta chain was identified in a study of regulatory T cells in long-lasting Graves disease. This sample's time point: persistent/refractory GD, antithyroid drugs over 5 years with positive TRAb. Extracted RNA from PBMCs served as the source of the TCR library. To note about this clonotype: Its antigen is unknown.

General study results and limits: TRBV28, TRBJ1-2 and TRBJ2-5 were segments that persistent disease favored. The sample size was small, and this may have reduced accuracy. Patients whose Graves' disease persisted exhibited lower TCR diversity than those newly diagnosed.

V lost 5 bases to trimming and J lost 10 bases; unmatched junction nucleotides: 8. This CDR3 comprises 14 residues. Per germline, CDR1 DFQATT and CDR2 SNEGSKA (reference sequence). HTBI primers from iRepertoire and Arm-PCR of CDR3 regions yielded the TCR beta libraries. Study processing details: Samples jointly harbored 62 TRBV and 14 TRBJ segments. TCRdb passed the multiplex PCR reads through MiXCR, listing each CDR3 protein once. V and J calls and clone size were set by TCRdb, not the authors. The sample lists approximately 500,000 distinct CDR3 sequences, 20% to 25% seen once, with over 6% in the top ten.

Sequencing was performed on peripheral blood mononuclear cells (PBMCs), taken when the disease was refractory, from a patient treated with antithyroid drugs. The receptor's source is a female donor with Graves disease. The gene calls are TRBV20-1 and TRBJ1-6; 10 positions match TRBD1. Written as DNA, the CDR3 is TGCAGTGCTCTCATGGGACAGGGGAACTCACCCCTCCACTTT. Encoded protein: CSALMGQGNSPLHF.